A selection of T cell receptor beta chains follows, all from one sample in a study of human T cells and chemical hapten exposure. TCRdb re-analysed the RACE reads in MiXCR, keeping a single row per CDR3 protein. The sample lists some 170,000 distinct CDR3 sequences; approximately 30% were seen once. The sample was whole blood, taken in connection with sensitization to the hapten diphenylcyclopropenone (DPC). These receptor sequences come from a woman under 30 with alopecia areata. Some clones in this sample may be carry-over from other donors' samples. Each CDR3 is given with its conserved first and last residue. The order of the fields is D gene, J gene, V gene, clone size, CDR3 protein, CDR3 DNA. D genes are given only for firm matches. Rows may omit the clone size; those that give it use once, few, many or a size class.

.,TRBJ1-2,TRBV29-1,.,CSVPGPPHYGYTF,TGCAGCGTTCCCGGACCTCCCCACTATGGCTACACCTTC
TRBD1,TRBJ2-7,TRBV6-6,.,CASGPQGWYYEQYF,TGTGCCAGCGGCCCACAGGGGTGGTACTACGAGCAGTACTTC
TRBD1,TRBJ2-7,TRBV4-3,.,CASSPGTAPSYEQYF,TGCGCCAGCAGCCCAGGGACAGCGCCCTCCTACGAGCAGTACTTC
TRBD2,TRBJ2-7,TRBV12-3/TRBV12-4,.,CASSLSLAVLSYEQYF,TGTGCCAGCAGCCTCTCCCTAGCGGTCCTCTCCTACGAGCAGTACTTC
.,TRBJ1-1,TRBV24-1,few,CATSQGRGTEAFF,TGTGCCACCAGTCAGGGAAGGGGCACTGAAGCTTTCTTT
.,TRBJ1-2,TRBV5-1,.,CASSYQGDDGYTF,TGCGCCAGCAGCTACCAGGGTGACGACGGCTACACCTTC
.,TRBJ1-3,TRBV20-1,.,CSAPPAGSGNTIYF,TGCAGTGCTCCACCTGCGGGCTCTGGAAACACCATATATTTT
.,TRBJ2-1,TRBV20-1,once,CSARKGMDYNEQFF,TGCAGTGCTAGAAAAGGGATGGACTACAATGAGCAGTTCTTC
TRBD1,TRBJ1-2,TRBV7-3,few,CASSLEGATPSTF,TGTGCCAGCAGCTTGGAGGGGGCAACACCTTCCACCTTC
TRBD1,TRBJ1-2,TRBV4-3,.,CASSQEGTGERGGYTF,TGCGCCAGCAGCCAAGAAGGCACAGGGGAGCGGGGTGGCTACACCTTC
.,TRBJ1-5,TRBV15,.,CATSRQDYSNQPQHF,TGTGCCACCAGCAGACAGGACTATAGCAATCAGCCCCAGCATTTT
.,TRBJ2-3,TRBV25-1,.,CASSATTGGSTDTQYF,TGTGCCAGCAGTGCTACCACGGGCGGTAGCACAGATACGCAGTATTTT
.,TRBJ1-2,TRBV20-1,.,CSARGSFNYGYTF,TGCAGTGCTAGGGGCAGTTTTAACTATGGCTACACCTTC
.,TRBJ2-1,TRBV24-1,.,CATSLSGAGKGNEQFF,TGTGCCACCAGTCTATCTGGGGCAGGGAAGGGGAATGAGCAGTTCTTC
TRBD1,TRBJ1-1,TRBV20-1,.,CSARTSTIQGPNTEAFF,TGCAGTGCTAGAACAAGTACCATACAGGGGCCAAACACTGAAGCTTTCTTT
TRBD2,TRBJ2-1,TRBV20-1,.,CSASTSGKRNEQFF,TGCAGTGCTAGTACTAGCGGTAAAAGGAATGAGCAGTTCTTC
.,TRBJ1-1,TRBV6-2/TRBV6-3,.,CASSYSWTEAFF,TGTGCCAGCAGTTACTCCTGGACTGAAGCTTTCTTT
TRBD2,TRBJ2-5,TRBV4-3,.,CASSQVTSSGGLQETQYF,TGCGCCAGCAGCCAAGTGACGTCTAGCGGGGGCCTCCAAGAGACCCAGTACTTC
.,TRBJ2-5,TRBV7-2,few,CASSPGSFETQYF,TGTGCCAGCAGCCCCGGGAGTTTCGAGACCCAGTACTTC
.,TRBJ2-3,TRBV6-5,.,CASSYVDDGFTDTQYF,TGTGCCAGCAGTTACGTGGACGACGGGTTCACAGATACGCAGTATTTT
.,TRBJ2-1,TRBV2,few,CASSEGAGWNEQFF,TGTGCCAGCAGTGAAGGGGCAGGGTGGAATGAGCAGTTCTTC
.,TRBJ1-5,TRBV27,.,CASSLLGGRGNQPQHF,TGTGCCAGCAGTTTATTAGGGGGAAGGGGCAATCAGCCCCAGCATTTT
TRBD1,TRBJ2-6,TRBV11-3,.,CASRRGQGASNVLTF,TGTGCCAGCCGGAGGGGACAGGGGGCTTCCAACGTCCTGACTTTC
TRBD2,TRBJ2-1,TRBV7-7,.,CASSLKGLAGVDEQFF,TGTGCCAGCAGCTTAAAAGGACTAGCGGGAGTTGATGAGCAGTTCTTC
TRBD1,TRBJ1-4,TRBV18,.,CASSPDRLNEKLFF,TGTGCCAGCTCACCGGACAGGCTTAATGAAAAACTGTTTTTT
.,TRBJ2-1,TRBV28,.,CASSWGSETNEQFF,TGTGCCAGCAGTTGGGGTTCTGAGACCAATGAGCAGTTCTTC
.,TRBJ2-1,TRBV7-2,.,CASSQVLGRGGNNEQFF,TGTGCCAGCAGCCAGGTTCTGGGCAGGGGCGGAAACAATGAGCAGTTCTTC
.,TRBJ2-2,TRBV15,few,CATSRDNGPGELFF,TGTGCCACCAGCAGAGATAACGGTCCCGGGGAGCTGTTTTTT
.,TRBJ1-1,TRBV7-9,many,CASSLGGSNTEAFF,TGTGCCAGCAGCTTAGGAGGGTCGAACACTGAAGCTTTCTTT
.,TRBJ2-7,TRBV4-3,once,CASSQKNRNGHHYEQYF,TGCGCCAGCAGCCAAAAGAACCGAAACGGACACCACTACGAGCAGTACTTC
.,TRBJ1-2,TRBV10-3,few,CAIDRSPDYGYTF,TGTGCCATCGACAGGTCGCCGGACTATGGCTACACCTTC
.,TRBJ2-4,TRBV7-2,once,CASSLGVLKNIQYF,TGTGCCAGCAGCTTGGGGGTTCTCAAAAACATTCAGTACTTC
.,TRBJ1-5,TRBV2,.,CASSEWSGNQPQHF,TGTGCCAGCAGTGAATGGTCCGGAAATCAGCCCCAGCATTTT
.,TRBJ2-7,TRBV5-1,few,CASSLWGF,TGCGCCAGCAGCTTGTGGGGTTTC
TRBD2,TRBJ2-1,TRBV7-2,many,CASSSSPLAGAYNEQFF,TGTGCCAGCAGCTCCTCGCCGCTAGCGGGGGCCTACAATGAGCAGTTCTTC
.,TRBJ2-1,TRBV27,.,CASSLEAPYNEQFF,TGTGCCAGCAGTTTAGAAGCCCCCTACAATGAGCAGTTCTTC
.,TRBJ2-3,TRBV29-1,many,CSVLGLDIADTQYF,TGCAGCGTCCTGGGGCTTGACATTGCTGATACGCAGTATTTT
TRBD1,TRBJ1-5,TRBV6-2/TRBV6-3,many,CASSHQGGNQPQHF,TGTGCCAGCAGCCACCAGGGGGGCAATCAGCCCCAGCATTTT
.,TRBJ1-5,TRBV7-2,.,CASSLVLGEQPQHF,TGTGCCAGCAGCTTAGTATTAGGGGAACAGCCCCAGCATTTT
.,TRBJ2-7,TRBV18,.,CASSPRASSYEQYF,TGTGCCAGCTCACCCCGGGCTAGCTCCTACGAGCAGTACTTC
.,TRBJ2-7,TRBV10-3,few,CAISESGFYEQYF,TGTGCCATCAGTGAGTCGGGGTTTTACGAGCAGTACTTC
.,TRBJ2-1,TRBV25-1,.,CASTPPWKGEQFF,TGTGCCAGCACCCCCCCCTGGAAGGGTGAGCAGTTCTTC
.,TRBJ2-1,TRBV4-2,few,CASSQPDAYNEQFF,TGTGCCAGCAGCCAACCAGACGCTTACAATGAGCAGTTCTTC
TRBD1,TRBJ1-1,TRBV7-2,few,CASSFSPQGGTEAFF,TGTGCCAGCAGCTTCTCCCCTCAGGGGGGCACTGAAGCTTTCTTT
.,TRBJ1-2,TRBV29-1,.,CSVSNGYTF,TGCAGCGTTTCCAATGGCTACACCTTC
TRBD2,TRBJ2-1,TRBV7-2,.,CASSSSRTSNEQFF,TGTGCCAGCAGCTCCTCCCGGACTAGTAATGAGCAGTTCTTC
.,TRBJ1-2,TRBV2,few,CASSEDFFPGGYTF,TGTGCCAGCAGTGAGGACTTCTTCCCCGGTGGCTACACCTTC
.,TRBJ2-7,TRBV6-2/TRBV6-3,few,CASSSDFPDPYEQYF,TGTGCCAGCAGTTCGGACTTCCCGGACCCCTACGAGCAGTACTTC
.,TRBJ2-6,TRBV7-2,few,CASSGNSGANVLTF,TGTGCCAGCAGTGGGAACTCTGGGGCCAACGTCCTGACTTTC
.,TRBJ1-1,TRBV9,few,CASSVVSQGQTEAFF,TGTGCCAGCAGCGTAGTCAGCCAAGGGCAGACTGAAGCTTTCTTT
.,TRBJ2-2,TRBV21-1,few,CASSKEGRNTGELFF,TGTGCCAGCAGCAAAGAGGGGCGGAACACCGGGGAGCTGTTTTTT